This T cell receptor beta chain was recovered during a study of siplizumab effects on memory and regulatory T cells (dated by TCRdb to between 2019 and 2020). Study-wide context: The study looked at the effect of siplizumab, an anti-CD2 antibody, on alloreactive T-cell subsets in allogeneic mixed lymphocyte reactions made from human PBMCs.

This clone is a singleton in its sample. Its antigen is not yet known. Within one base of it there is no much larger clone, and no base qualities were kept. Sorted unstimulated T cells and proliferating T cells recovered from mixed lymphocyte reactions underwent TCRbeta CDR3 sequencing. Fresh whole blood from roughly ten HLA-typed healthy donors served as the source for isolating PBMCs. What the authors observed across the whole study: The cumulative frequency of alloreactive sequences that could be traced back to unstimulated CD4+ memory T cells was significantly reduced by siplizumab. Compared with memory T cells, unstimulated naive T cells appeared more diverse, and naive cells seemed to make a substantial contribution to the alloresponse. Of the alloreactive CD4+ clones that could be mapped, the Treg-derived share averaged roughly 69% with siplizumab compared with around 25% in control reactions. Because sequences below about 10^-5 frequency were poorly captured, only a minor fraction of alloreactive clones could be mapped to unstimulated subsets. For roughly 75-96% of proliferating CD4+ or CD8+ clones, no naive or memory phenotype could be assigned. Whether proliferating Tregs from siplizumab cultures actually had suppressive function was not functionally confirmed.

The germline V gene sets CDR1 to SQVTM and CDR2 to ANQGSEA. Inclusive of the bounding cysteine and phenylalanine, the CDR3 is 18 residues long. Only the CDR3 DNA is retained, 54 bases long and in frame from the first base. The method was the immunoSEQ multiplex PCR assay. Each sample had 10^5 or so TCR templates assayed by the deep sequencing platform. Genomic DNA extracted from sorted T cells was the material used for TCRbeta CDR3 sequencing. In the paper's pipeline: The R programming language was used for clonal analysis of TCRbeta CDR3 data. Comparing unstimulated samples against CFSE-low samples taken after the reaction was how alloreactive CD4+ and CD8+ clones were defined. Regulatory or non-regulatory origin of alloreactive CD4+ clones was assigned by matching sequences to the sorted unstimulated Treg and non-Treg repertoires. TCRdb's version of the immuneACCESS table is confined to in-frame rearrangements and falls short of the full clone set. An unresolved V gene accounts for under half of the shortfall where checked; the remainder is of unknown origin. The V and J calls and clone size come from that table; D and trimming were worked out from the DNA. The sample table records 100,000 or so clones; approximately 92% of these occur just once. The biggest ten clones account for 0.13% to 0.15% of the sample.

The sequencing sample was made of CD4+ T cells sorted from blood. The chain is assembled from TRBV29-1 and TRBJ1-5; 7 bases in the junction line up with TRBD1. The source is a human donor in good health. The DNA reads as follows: TGCAGAACTCGAGGGGGCATCAGCTCGATAGCTTCGGGTCAGCCCCAGCATTTT. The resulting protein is CRTRGGISSIASGQPQHF.